This record concerns one T cell receptor beta chain sequence. Its specificity is unknown. The data originate from a study of cytomegalovirus exposure and HLA in healthy donors. Data came from immunoSEQ multiplex PCR; TCRdb stores just in-frame clones and leaves some out. The data show about 160,000 clones, around 90% seen once. Germline V lookup: CDR1 SNHLY, CDR2 FYNNEI. V dropped 9 bases and J dropped 3 bases, with 14 bases sitting between them. The length of the CDR3 is 14 residues. Study outcomes and limitations: Reported performance of the classifier showed diagnosis of cytomegalovirus status with high specificity and sensitivity. Cytomegalovirus association was listed for 164 TCR beta chains.

The rearrangement uses TRBV2 and TRBJ2-2, with no clear D. The specimen sequenced was PBMCs. The sequence was collected from a woman aged 18 to 35 in good health and CMV-seropositive. CDR3 sequence: CASHPDTYTGELFF. The DNA of the CDR3 is TGTGCCAGTCATCCTGACACTTACACCGGGGAGCTGTTTTTT.